The 9 T cell receptor beta chains below come from one sample, sequenced in a study of blood T cell repertoires in COVID-19. Produced via immunoSEQ multiplex PCR; TCRdb's table is partial and in-frame only. The table has 130,000 to 150,000 clones, 70% to 90% seen once. Source material: peripheral blood. The receptor source for this set is a woman aged 60 to 75 with COVID-19, enrolled during active disease.

The J gene is TRBJ1-1, the V gene TRBV3-1 (or the pseudogene TRBV3-2); D unclear. This CDR3 comprises 14 residues. Trimming cost V 0 bases and J 1 base, with 6 bases left between them. The germline V gene has CDR1 LGHDT and CDR2 YNNKEL (reference sequence). The CDR3 sequence: CASSQDLWNTEAFF. CDR3 nucleotide sequence: TGTGCCAGCAGCCAAGATCTCTGGAACACTGAAGCTTTCTTT.

The chain is built from TRBV6-5 and TRBJ1-1; no reliable D call. The V gene's germline CDR1 is MNHEY and CDR2 SVGAGI. This CDR3 contains 13 residues. V was clipped by 8 bases and J by 4 bases, with 14 bases between them. CDR3 DNA sequence: TGTGCCAGCGGTTCAGAGGGTGCCACTGAAGCTTTCTTT. Residues: CASGSEGATEAFF.

The chain links TRBV4-1 to TRBJ2-7; 7 bases are a match to TRBD2. With 4 bases clipped from V and 1 base from J, the junction kept 10 bases outside the gene matches. The CDR3 length is 16 residues. Germline loops: CDR1 MGHRA, CDR2 YSYEKL. CDR3 nucleotides: TGCGCCAGCAGCCCGAGTTTGACTAGCCTGTCCTACGAGCAGTACTTC. This gives the protein CASSPSLTSLSYEQYF.

This clone was counted a few times. The chain joins TRBV7-9 to TRBJ1-5, with TRBD1 matching over 9 bases. J was trimmed by 9 bases and V by 0 bases; bases with no gene match: 12. Germline V gene data show CDR1 as SEHNR and CDR2 as FQNEAQ (reference sequence). The CDR3 totals 17 residues. Here the CDR3 reads CASSLALRDREEPPQHF. The DNA for the CDR3 is TGTGCCAGCAGCTTAGCCCTACGGGACAGGGAAGAGCCGCCCCAGCATTTT.

The chain uses TRBV6-1 and TRBJ2-2; D uncertain. The CDR3 totals 20 residues. The germline V gene has CDR1 MNHNS and CDR2 SASEGT. V was trimmed by 1 base and J by 3 bases, leaving 24 bases between them. The CDR3 is CASSEVLFPEARRHTGELFF. The DNA of the CDR3 is TGTGCCAGCAGTGAAGTGCTGTTTCCAGAAGCGCGGCGGCACACCGGGGAGCTGTTTTTT.

This clone was seen just once. This sequence joins TRBV4-2 and TRBJ2-5; tentatively, D is TRBD2 (5 bases). The germline V gene has CDR1 LGHNA and CDR2 YNFKEQ. Trimming pared 0 bases from V and 5 bases from J, leaving 13 bases between. This CDR3 comprises 15 residues. The DNA of the CDR3 is TGTGCCAGCAGCCAAGATATGCTAGCAAGGGAGACCCAGTACTTC. Its protein is CASSQDMLARETQYF.

The DNA for the CDR3 is TGCGCCAGCAGCACAGGGTGGGGGTCGGGAGGAGGCACTGAAGCTTTCTTT. Its protein product is CASSTGWGSGGGTEAFF. The chain uses TRBV5-1 and TRBJ1-1, with D possibly matching TRBD1 (6 bases). The CDR3 extends over 17 amino acids. The germline CDR1 and CDR2 sequences are SGHRS and YFSETQ. Trimming pared 4 bases from V and 4 bases from J, leaving 23 bases between.

In its sample, this clone was seen a few times. The chain carries TRBV11-1 and TRBJ2-2; D is uncertain. The germline CDR1 and CDR2 sequences are SGHAT and FQDESV (reference sequence). This CDR3 is built from 15 residues. Deletions cut 5 bases from V and 0 bases from J, with 10 bases between. In DNA form, the CDR3 reads TGTGCCAGCAGCCCTGCCGGAGCGAACACCGGGGAGCTGTTTTTT. This encodes CASSPAGANTGELFF.

The chain uses TRBV5-1 and TRBJ1-2; 8 nucleotides match TRBD1. The V gene's germline CDR1 is SGHRS and CDR2 YFSETQ. CDR3 length: 15 residues. Trimming took 4 bases from V and 0 from J; bases not matched to a gene: 5. CDR3 nucleotide sequence: TGCGCCAGCAGCGTGACAGGGGTCACTAACTATGGCTACACCTTC. Protein: CASSVTGVTNYGYTF.